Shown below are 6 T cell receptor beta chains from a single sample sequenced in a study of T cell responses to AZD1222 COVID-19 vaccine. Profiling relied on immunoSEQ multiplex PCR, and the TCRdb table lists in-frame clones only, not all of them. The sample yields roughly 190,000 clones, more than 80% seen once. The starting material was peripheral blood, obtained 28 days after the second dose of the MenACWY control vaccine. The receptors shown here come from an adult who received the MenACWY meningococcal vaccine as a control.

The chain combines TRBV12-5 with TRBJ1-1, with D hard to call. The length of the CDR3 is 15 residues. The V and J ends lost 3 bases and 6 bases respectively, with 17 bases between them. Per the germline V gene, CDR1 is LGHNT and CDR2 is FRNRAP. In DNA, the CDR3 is TGTGCTAGTGGTTTTTGGTCGGGTGGGAGCGCTGAAGCTTTCTTT. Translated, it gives CASGFWSGGSAEAFF.

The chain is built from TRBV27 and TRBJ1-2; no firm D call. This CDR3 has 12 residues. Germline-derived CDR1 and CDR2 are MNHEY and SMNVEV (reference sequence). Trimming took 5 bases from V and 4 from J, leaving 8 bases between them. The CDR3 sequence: CASSPPTYGYTF. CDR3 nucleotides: TGTGCCAGCAGTCCCCCCACCTATGGCTACACCTTC.

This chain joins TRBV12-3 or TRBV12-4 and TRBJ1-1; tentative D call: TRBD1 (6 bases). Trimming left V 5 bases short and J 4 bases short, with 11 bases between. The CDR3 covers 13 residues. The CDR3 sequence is CASSTDRITEAFF. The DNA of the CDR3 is TGTGCCAGCAGTACAGACAGGATCACTGAAGCTTTCTTT.

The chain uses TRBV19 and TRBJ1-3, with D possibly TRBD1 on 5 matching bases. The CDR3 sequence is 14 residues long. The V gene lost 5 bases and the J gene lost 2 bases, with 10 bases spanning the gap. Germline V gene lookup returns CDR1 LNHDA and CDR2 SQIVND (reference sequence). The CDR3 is CASSPGGAGNTIYF. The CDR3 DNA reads TGTGCCAGTAGTCCCGGGGGGGCTGGAAACACCATATATTTT.

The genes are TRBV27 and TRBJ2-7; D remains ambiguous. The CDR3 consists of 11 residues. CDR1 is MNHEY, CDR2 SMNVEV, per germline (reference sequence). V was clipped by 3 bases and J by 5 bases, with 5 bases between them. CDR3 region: CASSFAHEQYF. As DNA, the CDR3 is TGTGCCAGCAGTTTTGCCCACGAGCAGTACTTC.

Written as DNA, the CDR3 is TGTGCCAGCAGCCAGGCCCCAGCGGGGGGCGCGCGGGGCTACACCTTC. Translated: CASSQAPAGGARGYTF. The V gene is TRBV4-2, the J gene TRBJ1-2, with D possibly TRBD1 on 6 matching bases. The germline CDR1 and CDR2 sequences are LGHNA and YNFKEQ. Trimming left V 3 bases short and J 8 bases short, with 22 bases between. The CDR3 runs to 16 residues.